This T cell receptor beta chain stems from a study of blood T cell repertoires in COVID-19. Study summary: COVID-19 samples from acute and convalescent phases originated in the United States, Italy and Spain. The cDNA or gDNA used as material had been derived from T cells, B-cell-depleted T cells, or PBMCs.

Profiling relied on immunoSEQ multiplex PCR, and the TCRdb table lists in-frame clones only, not all of them. The repertoire consists of under 200,000 clones, with around nine tenths occurring once and the leading ten covering 6%. The V and J ends lost 6 bases and 7 bases respectively, with 4 bases between them. The CDR3 length is 10 residues. Germline values: CDR1 SNHLY, CDR2 FYNNEI. The TCR sequence derives from a man in his forties or fifties with active or convalescent COVID-19. The V and J genes are TRBV2 and TRBJ2-1; no definite D call. The sample taken for sequencing was peripheral blood. The CDR3 sequence is CASSHNEQFF. CDR3 coding DNA: TGTGCCAGCAGCCATAATGAGCAGTTCTTC.